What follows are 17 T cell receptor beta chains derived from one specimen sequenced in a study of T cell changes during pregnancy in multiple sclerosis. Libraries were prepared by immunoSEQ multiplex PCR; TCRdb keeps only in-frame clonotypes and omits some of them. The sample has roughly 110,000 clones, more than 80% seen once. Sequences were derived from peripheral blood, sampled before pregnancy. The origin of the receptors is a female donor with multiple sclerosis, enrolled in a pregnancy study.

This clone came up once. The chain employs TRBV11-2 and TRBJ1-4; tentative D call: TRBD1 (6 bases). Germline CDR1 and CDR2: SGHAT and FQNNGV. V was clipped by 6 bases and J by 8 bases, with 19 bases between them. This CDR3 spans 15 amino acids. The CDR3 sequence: CASSPTGIVKEKLFF. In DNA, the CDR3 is TGTGCCAGCAGTCCAACAGGGATAGTAAAGGAAAAACTGTTTTTT.

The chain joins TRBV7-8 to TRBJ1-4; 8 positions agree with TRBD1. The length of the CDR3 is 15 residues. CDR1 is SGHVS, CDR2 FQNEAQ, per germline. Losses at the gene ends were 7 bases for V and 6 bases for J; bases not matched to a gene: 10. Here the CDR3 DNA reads TGTGCCAGCAACCGGGCAGGGGGCGCTGATGAAAAACTGTTTTTT. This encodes CASNRAGGADEKLFF.

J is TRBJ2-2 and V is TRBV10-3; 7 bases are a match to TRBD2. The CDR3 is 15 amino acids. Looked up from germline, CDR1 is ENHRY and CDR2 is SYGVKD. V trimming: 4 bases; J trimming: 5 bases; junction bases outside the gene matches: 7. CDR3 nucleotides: TGTGCCATCAGTGTTACAGCGGGGATTACCGGGGAGCTGTTTTTT. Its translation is CAISVTAGITGELFF.

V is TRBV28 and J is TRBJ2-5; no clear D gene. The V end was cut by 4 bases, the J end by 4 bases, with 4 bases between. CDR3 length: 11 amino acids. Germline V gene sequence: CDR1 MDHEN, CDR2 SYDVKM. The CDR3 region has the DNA TGTGCCAGCAGTTCAATAGAGACCCAGTACTTC. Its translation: CASSSIETQYF. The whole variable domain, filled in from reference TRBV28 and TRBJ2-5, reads DVKVTQSSRYLVKRTGEKVFLECVQDMDHENMFWYRQDPGLGLRLIYFSYDVKMKEKGDIPEGYSVSREKKERFSLILESASTNQTSMYLCASSSIETQYFGPGTRLLVL.

CDR3 loop: CASSCSGTSGRGYCEQYF. Written as DNA, the CDR3 is TGTGCCAGCAGTTGTTCCGGGACTAGCGGGAGGGGGTATTGCGAGCAGTACTTC. The V gene is TRBV28, the J gene TRBJ2-7, with TRBD2 identical over 16 bases. With 4 bases clipped from V and 6 bases from J, the junction kept 12 bases outside the gene matches. The CDR3 has 18 amino acids. The germline V gene has CDR1 MDHEN and CDR2 SYDVKM.

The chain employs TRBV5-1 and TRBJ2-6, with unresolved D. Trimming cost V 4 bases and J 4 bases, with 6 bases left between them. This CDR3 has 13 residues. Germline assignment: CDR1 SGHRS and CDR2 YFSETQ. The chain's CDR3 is CASSPQGANVLTF. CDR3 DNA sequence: TGCGCCAGCAGCCCCCAAGGGGCCAACGTCCTGACTTTC.

Here the CDR3 reads CASSVRTGGNYEQYF. The CDR3 DNA follows: TGTGCCAGCAGCGTCCGGACTGGGGGGAACTACGAGCAGTACTTC. The gene calls are TRBV9 and TRBJ2-7; tentative D call: TRBD2 (6 bases). The CDR3 is 15 residues long. Germline V gives CDR1 SGDLS, CDR2 YYNGEE. Deletions cut 2 bases from V and 3 bases from J, with 15 bases between.

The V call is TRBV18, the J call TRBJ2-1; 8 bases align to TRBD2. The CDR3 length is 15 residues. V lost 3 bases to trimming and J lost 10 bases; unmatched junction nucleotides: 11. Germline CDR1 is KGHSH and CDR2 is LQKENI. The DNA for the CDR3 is TGTGCCAGCTCACCCCTCGGGGGTAGCGGGATCGAGCAGTTCTTC. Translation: CASSPLGGSGIEQFF.

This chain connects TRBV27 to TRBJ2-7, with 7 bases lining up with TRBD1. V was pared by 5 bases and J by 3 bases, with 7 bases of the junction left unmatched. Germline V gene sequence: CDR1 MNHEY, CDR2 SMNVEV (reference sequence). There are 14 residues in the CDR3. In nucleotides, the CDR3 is TGTGCCAGCAGTCCCGACAGGGAGATCTACGAGCAGTACTTC. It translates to CASSPDREIYEQYF.

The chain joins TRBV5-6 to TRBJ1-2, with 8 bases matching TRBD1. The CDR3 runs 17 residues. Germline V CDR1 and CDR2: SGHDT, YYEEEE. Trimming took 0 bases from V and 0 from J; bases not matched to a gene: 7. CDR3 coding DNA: TGTGCCAGCAGCTTGGAGGGCAGGGGGCTCGCTAACTATGGCTACACCTTC. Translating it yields CASSLEGRGLANYGYTF.

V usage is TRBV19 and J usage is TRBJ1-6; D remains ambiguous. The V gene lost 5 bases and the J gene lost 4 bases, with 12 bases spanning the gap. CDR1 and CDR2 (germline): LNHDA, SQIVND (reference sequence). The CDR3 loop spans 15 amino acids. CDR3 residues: CASSPRTGYNSPLHF. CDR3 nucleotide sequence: TGTGCCAGTAGTCCCAGGACGGGGTATAATTCACCCCTCCACTTT.

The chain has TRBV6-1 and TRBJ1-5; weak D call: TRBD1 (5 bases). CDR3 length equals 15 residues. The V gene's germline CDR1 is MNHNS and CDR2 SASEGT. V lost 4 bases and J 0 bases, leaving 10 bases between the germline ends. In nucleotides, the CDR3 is TGTGCCAGCAGTGGGAGACAGAATAGCAATCAGCCCCAGCATTTT. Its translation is CASSGRQNSNQPQHF.

CDR3 bases: TGTGCCAGCTCACCACGTCCGAAACTCTCTGGAAACACCATATATTTT. Protein: CASSPRPKLSGNTIYF. The chain employs TRBV18 and TRBJ1-3, with no clear D. The CDR3 runs 16 residues. Germline V lookup: CDR1 KGHSH, CDR2 LQKENI. The V end was cut by 1 base, the J end by 0 bases, with 10 bases between.

This CDR3 is CASSQEGLARVGTQYF. In nucleotides, the CDR3 is TGTGCCAGCAGCCAAGAGGGACTAGCGAGGGTTGGGACCCAGTACTTC. This chain uses TRBV5-4 with TRBJ2-5; 10 bases are shared with TRBD2. This CDR3 has 16 amino acids. J lost 7 bases, V lost 4 bases, and 13 bases had no gene match. Germline V lookup: CDR1 SGHNT, CDR2 YYREEE (reference sequence).

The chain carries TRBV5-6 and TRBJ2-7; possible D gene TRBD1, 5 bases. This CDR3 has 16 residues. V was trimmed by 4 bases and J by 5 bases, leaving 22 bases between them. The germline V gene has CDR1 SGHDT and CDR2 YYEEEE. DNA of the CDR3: TGTGCCAGCAGCCCAGGGATGGGATTTTTTCCCCACGAGCAGTACTTC. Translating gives CASSPGMGFFPHEQYF. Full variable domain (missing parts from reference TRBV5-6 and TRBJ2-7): DAGVTQSPTHLIKTRGQQVTLRCSPKSGHDTVSWYQQALGQGPQFIFQYYEEEERQRGNFPDRFSGHQFPNYSSELNVNALLLGDSALYLCASSPGMGFFPHEQYFGPGTRLTVT.

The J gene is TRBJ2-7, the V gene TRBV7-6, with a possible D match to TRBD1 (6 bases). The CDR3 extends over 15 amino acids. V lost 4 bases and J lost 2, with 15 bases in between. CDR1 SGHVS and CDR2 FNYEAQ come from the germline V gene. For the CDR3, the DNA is TGTGCCAGCAGCTGGGGGTTGGGGACAACCTACGAGCAGTACTTC. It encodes CASSWGLGTTYEQYF.

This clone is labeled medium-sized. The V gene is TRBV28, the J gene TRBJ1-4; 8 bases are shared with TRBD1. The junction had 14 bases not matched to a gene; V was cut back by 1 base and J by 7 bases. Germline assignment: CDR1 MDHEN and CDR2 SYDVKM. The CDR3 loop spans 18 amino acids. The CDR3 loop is CASSLFGTGGSLVEKLFF. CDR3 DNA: TGTGCCAGCAGTTTATTTGGGACAGGTGGCTCTCTTGTTGAAAAACTGTTTTTT.